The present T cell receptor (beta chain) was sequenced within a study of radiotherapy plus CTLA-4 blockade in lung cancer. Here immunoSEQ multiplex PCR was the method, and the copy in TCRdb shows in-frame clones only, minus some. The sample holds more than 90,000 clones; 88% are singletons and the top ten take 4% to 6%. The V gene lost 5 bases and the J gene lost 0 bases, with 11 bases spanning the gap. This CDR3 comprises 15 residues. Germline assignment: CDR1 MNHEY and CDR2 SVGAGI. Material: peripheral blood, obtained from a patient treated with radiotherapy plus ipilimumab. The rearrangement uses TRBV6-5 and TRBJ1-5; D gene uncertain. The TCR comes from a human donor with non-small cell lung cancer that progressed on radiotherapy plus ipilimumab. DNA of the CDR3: TGTGCCAGCAGTATAAAACAGCCTAGCAATCAGCCCCAGCATTTT. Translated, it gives CASSIKQPSNQPQHF.